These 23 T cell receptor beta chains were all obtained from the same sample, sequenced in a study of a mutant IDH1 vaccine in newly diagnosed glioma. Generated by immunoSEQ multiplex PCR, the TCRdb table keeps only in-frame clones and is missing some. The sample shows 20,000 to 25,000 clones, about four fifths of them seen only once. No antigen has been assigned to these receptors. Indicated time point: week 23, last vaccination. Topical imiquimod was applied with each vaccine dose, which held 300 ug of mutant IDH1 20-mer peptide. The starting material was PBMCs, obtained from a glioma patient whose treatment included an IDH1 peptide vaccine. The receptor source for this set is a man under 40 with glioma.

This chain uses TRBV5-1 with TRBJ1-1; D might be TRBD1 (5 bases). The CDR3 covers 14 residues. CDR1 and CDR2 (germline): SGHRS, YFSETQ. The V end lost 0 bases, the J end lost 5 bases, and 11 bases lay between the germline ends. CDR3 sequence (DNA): TGCGCCAGCAGCTTGGATAGGGGCCGGACTGAAGCTTTCTTT. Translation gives CASSLDRGRTEAFF.

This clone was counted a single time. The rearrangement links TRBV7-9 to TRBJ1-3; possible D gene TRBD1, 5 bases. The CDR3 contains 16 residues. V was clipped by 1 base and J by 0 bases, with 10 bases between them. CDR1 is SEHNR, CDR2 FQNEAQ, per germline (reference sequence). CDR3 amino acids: CASSLVGEISGNTIYF. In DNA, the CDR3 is TGTGCCAGCAGCTTAGTAGGGGAGATCTCTGGAAACACCATATATTTT. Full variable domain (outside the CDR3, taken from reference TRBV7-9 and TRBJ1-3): DTGVSQNPRHKITKRGQNVTFRCDPISEHNRLYWYRQTLGQGPEFLTYFQNEAQLEKSRLLSDRFSAERPKGSFSTLEIQRTEQGDSAMYLCASSLVGEISGNTIYFGEGSWLTVV.

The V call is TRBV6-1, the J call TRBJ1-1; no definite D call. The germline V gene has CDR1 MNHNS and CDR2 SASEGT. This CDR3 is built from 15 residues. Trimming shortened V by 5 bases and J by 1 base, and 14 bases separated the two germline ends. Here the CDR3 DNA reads TGTGCCAGCAGTCCCCGGGGTGACCCGAACACTGAAGCTTTCTTT. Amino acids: CASSPRGDPNTEAFF.

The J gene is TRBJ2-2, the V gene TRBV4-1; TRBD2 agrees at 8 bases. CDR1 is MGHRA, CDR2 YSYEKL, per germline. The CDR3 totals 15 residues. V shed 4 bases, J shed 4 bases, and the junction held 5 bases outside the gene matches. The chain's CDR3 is CASSLPAGGTGELFF. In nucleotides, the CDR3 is TGCGCCAGCAGCCTCCCTGCGGGGGGCACCGGGGAGCTGTTTTTT.

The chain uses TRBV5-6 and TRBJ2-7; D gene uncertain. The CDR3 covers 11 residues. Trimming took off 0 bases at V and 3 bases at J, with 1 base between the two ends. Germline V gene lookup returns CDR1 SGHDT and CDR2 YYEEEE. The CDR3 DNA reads TGTGCCAGCAGCTTGGGCTACGAGCAGTACTTC. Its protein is CASSLGYEQYF.

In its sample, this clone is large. CDR3 in DNA: TGTGCCAGTAGTATGGAGGTATTAAGCTCCTACGAGCAGTACTTC. Translating it yields CASSMEVLSSYEQYF. The rearrangement uses TRBV19 and TRBJ2-7, with D perhaps TRBD2 (5 bases). This CDR3 is 15 amino acids long. Per the germline V gene, CDR1 is LNHDA and CDR2 is SQIVND (reference sequence). Trimming removed 3 bases from V and 0 bases from J, with 12 bases in between.

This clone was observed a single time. CDR3 DNA: TGTGCCAGCAGCTTACCCACAAGGGGATTCAATGAGCAGTTCTTC. Protein product: CASSLPTRGFNEQFF. The rearrangement joins TRBV7-9 to TRBJ2-1, with D possibly being TRBD1 (5 bases). This CDR3 is 15 amino acids long. V was trimmed by 2 bases and J by 6 bases, leaving 14 bases between them. Per the germline V gene, CDR1 is SEHNR and CDR2 is FQNEAQ (reference sequence).

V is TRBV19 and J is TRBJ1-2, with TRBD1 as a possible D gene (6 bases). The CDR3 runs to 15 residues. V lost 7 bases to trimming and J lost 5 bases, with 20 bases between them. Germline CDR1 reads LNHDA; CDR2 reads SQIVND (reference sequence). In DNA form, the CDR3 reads TGTGCCAGTACCCCTCTTATAACAGGGAAATATGGCTACACCTTC. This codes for CASTPLITGKYGYTF.

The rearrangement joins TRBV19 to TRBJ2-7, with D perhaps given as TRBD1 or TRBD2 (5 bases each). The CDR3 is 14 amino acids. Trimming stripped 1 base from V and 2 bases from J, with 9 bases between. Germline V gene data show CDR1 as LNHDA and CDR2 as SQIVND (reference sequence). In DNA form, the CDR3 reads TGTGCCAGTAGTATAGTTGGGGGACCCTACGAGCAGTACTTC. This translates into CASSIVGGPYEQYF.

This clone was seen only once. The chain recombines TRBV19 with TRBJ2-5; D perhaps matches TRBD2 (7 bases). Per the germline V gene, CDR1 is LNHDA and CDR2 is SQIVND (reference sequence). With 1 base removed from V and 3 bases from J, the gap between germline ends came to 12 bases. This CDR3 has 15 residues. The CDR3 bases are TGTGCCAGTAGTATAGTAGGGGGAGGGAAAGAGACCCAGTACTTC. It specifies CASSIVGGGKETQYF.

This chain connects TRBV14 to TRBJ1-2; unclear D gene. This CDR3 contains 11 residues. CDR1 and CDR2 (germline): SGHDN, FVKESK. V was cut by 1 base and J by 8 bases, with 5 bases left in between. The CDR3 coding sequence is TGTGCCAGCAGCCAAGGTGGAGGCTACACCTTC. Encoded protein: CASSQGGGYTF.

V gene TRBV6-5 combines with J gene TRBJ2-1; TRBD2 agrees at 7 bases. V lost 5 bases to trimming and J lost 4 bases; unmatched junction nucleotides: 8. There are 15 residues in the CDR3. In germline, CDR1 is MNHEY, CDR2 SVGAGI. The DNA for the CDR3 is TGTGCCAGCAGTCCCCGGGACTACCAATACAATGAGCAGTTCTTC. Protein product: CASSPRDYQYNEQFF.

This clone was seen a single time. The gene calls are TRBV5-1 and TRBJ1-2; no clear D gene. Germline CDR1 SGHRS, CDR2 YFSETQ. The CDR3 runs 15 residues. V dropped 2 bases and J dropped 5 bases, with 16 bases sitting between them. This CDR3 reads CASSFREGKGYGYTF. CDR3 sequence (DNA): TGCGCCAGCAGCTTTCGGGAAGGGAAAGGGTATGGCTACACCTTC.

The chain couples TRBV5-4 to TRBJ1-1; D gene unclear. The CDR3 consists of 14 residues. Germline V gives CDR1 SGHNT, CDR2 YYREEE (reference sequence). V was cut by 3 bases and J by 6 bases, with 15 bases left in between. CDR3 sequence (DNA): TGTGCCAGCAGCTCGGGCCTTCCCGGGGCTGAAGCTTTCTTT. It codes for CASSSGLPGAEAFF.

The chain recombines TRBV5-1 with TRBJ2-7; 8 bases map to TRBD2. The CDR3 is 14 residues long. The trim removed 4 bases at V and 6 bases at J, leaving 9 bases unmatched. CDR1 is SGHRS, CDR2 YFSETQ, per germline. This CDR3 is CASSPILAGGEQYF. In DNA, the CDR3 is TGCGCCAGCAGCCCTATTTTGGCGGGGGGCGAGCAGTACTTC. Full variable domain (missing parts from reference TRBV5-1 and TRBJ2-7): KAGVTQTPRYLIKTRGQQVTLSCSPISGHRSVSWYQQTPGQGLQFLFEYFSETQRNKGNFPGRFSGRQFSNSRSEMNVSTLELGDSALYLCASSPILAGGEQYFGPGTRLTVT.

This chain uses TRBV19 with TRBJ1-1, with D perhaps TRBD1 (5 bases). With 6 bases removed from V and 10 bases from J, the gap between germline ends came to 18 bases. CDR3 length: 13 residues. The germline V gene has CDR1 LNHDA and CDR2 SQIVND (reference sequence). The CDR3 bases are TGTGCCAGTAGCCTTCAACGGCAGGGCTCAGCTTTCTTT. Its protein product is CASSLQRQGSAFF.

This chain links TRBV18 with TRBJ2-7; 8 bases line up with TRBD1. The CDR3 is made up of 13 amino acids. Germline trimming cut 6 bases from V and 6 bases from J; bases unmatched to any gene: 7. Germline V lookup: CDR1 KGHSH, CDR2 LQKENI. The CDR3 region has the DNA TGTGCCAGCTCGCCGGACAGGGATCGCGAGCAGTACTTC. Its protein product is CASSPDRDREQYF.

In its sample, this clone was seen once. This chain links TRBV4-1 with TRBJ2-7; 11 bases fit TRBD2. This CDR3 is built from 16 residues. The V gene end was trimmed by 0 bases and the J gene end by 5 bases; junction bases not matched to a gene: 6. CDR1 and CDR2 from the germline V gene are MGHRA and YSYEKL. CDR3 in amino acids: CASSQDYLAGGHEQYF. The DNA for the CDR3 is TGCGCCAGCAGCCAAGATTATCTAGCGGGAGGCCACGAGCAGTACTTC.

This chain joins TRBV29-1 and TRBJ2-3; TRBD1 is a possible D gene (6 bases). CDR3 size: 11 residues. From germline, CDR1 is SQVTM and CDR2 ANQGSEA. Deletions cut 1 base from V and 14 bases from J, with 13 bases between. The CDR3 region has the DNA TGCAGCGTTGAAGTGGCCAGGGGTTGGTATTTT. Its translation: CSVEVARGWYF.

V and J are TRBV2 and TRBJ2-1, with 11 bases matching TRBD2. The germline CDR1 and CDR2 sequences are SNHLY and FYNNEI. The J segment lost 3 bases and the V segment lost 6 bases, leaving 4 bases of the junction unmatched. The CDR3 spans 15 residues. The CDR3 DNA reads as TGTGCCAGCAGGGGACTAGCGGATCTCTACAATGAGCAGTTCTTC. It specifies CASRGLADLYNEQFF. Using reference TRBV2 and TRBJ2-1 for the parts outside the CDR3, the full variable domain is EPEVTQTPSHQVTQMGQEVILRCVPISNHLYFYWYRQILGQKVEFLVSFYNNEISEKSEIFDDQFSVERPDGSNFTLKIRSTKLEDSAMYFCASRGLADLYNEQFFGPGTRLTVL.

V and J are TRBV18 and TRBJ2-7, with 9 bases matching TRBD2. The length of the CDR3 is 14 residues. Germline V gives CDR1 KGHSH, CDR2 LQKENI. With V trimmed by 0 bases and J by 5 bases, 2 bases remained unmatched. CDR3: CASSPPGLAHEQYF. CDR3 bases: TGTGCCAGCTCACCACCGGGACTAGCCCACGAGCAGTACTTC.

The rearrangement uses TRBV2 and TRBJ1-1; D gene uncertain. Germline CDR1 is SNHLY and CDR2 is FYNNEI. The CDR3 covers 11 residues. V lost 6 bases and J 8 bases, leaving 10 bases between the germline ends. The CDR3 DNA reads TGTGCCAGCAGCCCCCCCAGGGAAGCTTTCTTT. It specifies CASSPPREAFF.

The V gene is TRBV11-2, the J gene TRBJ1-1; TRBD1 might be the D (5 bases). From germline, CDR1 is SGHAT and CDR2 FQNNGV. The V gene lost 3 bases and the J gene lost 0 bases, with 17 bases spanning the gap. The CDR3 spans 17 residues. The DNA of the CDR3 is TGTGCCAGCAGCTTTTGGGACGGTGAGGTCATGAACACTGAAGCTTTCTTT. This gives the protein CASSFWDGEVMNTEAFF.